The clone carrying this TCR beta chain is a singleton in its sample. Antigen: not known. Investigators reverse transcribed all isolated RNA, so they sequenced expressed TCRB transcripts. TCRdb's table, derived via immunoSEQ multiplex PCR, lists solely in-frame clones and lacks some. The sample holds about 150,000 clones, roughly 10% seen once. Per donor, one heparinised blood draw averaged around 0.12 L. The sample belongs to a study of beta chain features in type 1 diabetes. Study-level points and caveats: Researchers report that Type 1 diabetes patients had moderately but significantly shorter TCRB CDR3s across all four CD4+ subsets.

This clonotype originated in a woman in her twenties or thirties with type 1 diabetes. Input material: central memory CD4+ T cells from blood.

The CDR3 DNA reads as TGTGCCAGCAGCTTAGTCGACTATGGCTACACCTTC. Translation: CASSLVDYGYTF. The chain is built from TRBV7-3 and TRBJ1-2, with D unclear. Trimming shortened V by 2 bases and J by 3 bases, and 4 bases separated the two germline ends. CDR1 is SGHTA and CDR2 is FQGTGA in the germline V gene. This CDR3 region has 12 residues.